This T cell receptor beta chain was observed in a study of blood T cell repertoires in COVID-19. As for the study in general: Whether acute or convalescent, the COVID-19 samples came from the United States, Italy and Spain.

Concerning this clone itself: Compared with germline, one end of the junction differs, possibly owing to a read error.

The length of the CDR3 is 16 residues. Per the germline V gene, CDR1 is SGHNT and CDR2 is YENEEA. Libraries were prepared by immunoSEQ multiplex PCR; TCRdb keeps only in-frame clonotypes and omits some of them. The sample has about 480,000 clones; less than 90% are singletons. The sequence derives from a woman in her fifties or sixties who had recovered from COVID-19. Sequenced material: PBMCs or T cells enriched from blood (not recorded which). The chain links TRBV11-3 to TRBJ2-2; possibly TRBD2 for D (5 bases). The CDR3 is CASSFTSGSNAGELFF. The CDR3 DNA sequence: TGTGCCAGCAGCTTCACGTCGGGATCGAACGCCGGGGAGCTGTTTTTT.